A selection of T cell receptor beta chains follows, all from one sample in a study of regulatory T cells in long-lasting Graves disease. A single record per CDR3 protein comes from TCRdb applying MiXCR to the multiplex PCR reads. This table holds about 200,000 distinct CDR3 sequences, roughly 18% found once. The sample also formed part of further work on T cells in Graves' hyperthyroidism and ophthalmopathy.

The sample here was peripheral blood mononuclear cells (PBMCs), taken at new diagnosis, from a patient treated with antithyroid drugs. The receptors stem from a woman in her 30s with Graves disease. Both conserved end residues are part of each CDR3. The order of the fields is J gene, D gene, clone size, CDR3 length, V gene, CDR3 DNA, CDR3 protein. The D gene is left open where the match is weak. Clone size is given for some rows only: seen once, a few or many times, or a class if the clone is expanded.

TRBJ1-4 . few 14 TRBV5-1 TGCGCCAGCAGCTTGGACAGGGCCACCGAAAAACTGTTTTTT CASSLDRATEKLFF
TRBJ1-1 . few 12 TRBV20-1 TGCAGTGCTAGCTACAAGAACACTGAAGCTTTCTTT CSASYKNTEAFF
TRBJ1-3 . few 13 TRBV5-1 TGCGCCAGTAGACAGACCCTGGGAAACACCATATATTTT CASRQTLGNTIYF
TRBJ2-7 . many 16 TRBV9 TGTGCCAGCAGGCCCAGCGGAAGATCGGATTCCTACGAGCAGTACTTC CASRPSGRSDSYEQYF
TRBJ2-3 . . 17 TRBV9 TGTGCCAGCAGCGTAGCTGTGGCAGGGCAGCCCACAGATACGCAGTATTTT CASSVAVAGQPTDTQYF
TRBJ2-6 . . 12 TRBV9 TGTGCCAGCCTAGACGGGGCCAACGTCCTGACTTTC CASLDGANVLTF
TRBJ1-2 TRBD1 many 13 TRBV19 TGTGCCAGCACTCCATCAGGGGGCGCTGGCTACACCTTC CASTPSGGAGYTF
TRBJ2-3 TRBD1 many 17 TRBV2 TGTGCCAGCGACAGGGGAAATTCGGGGATGGGCACAGATACGCAGTATTTT CASDRGNSGMGTDTQYF
TRBJ1-5 . . 13 TRBV28 TGTGCCAGCACCTCTGCGGGGAATCAGCCCCAGCATTTT CASTSAGNQPQHF
TRBJ1-2 . many 14 TRBV12-3/TRBV12-4 TGTGCCAGCAGAACCGGACTCACGGACTATGGCTACACCTTC CASRTGLTDYGYTF
TRBJ2-1 . many 16 TRBV6-1 TGTGCCAGCAGACAGACTAGATTAAGCTCCTACAATGAGCAGTTCTTC CASRQTRLSSYNEQFF
TRBJ2-3 TRBD2 many 16 TRBV24-1 TGTGCCACCAGTCCGCCGGGACTAGCGGGAGAAGATACGCAGTATTTT CATSPPGLAGEDTQYF
TRBJ1-1 . many 16 TRBV6-5 TGTGCCAGCAGTTCCGCATCGGGACACCAAAACACTGAAGCTTTCTTT CASSSASGHQNTEAFF
TRBJ2-1 TRBD1 many 15 TRBV6-5 TGTGCCAGCAGTTACAGGGGGCAATCCTACAATGAGCAGTTCTTC CASSYRGQSYNEQFF
TRBJ1-3 . many 16 TRBV3-1 TGTGCCAGCAGCCACCAACAGAGGCGGTCTGGAAACACCATATATTTT CASSHQQRRSGNTIYF
TRBJ2-1 TRBD2 many 16 TRBV30 TGTGCCTGGAGTGCCGAACTAGCGGGAGGCAACAATGAGCAGTTCTTC CAWSAELAGGNNEQFF
TRBJ2-1 . many 16 TRBV6-5 TGTGCCAGCAATTACTATGGCACTATGGGTTACAATGAGCAGTTCTTC CASNYYGTMGYNEQFF
TRBJ2-7 . . 16 TRBV28 TGTGCCAGCAGTTCGCCCTCCCGCGAGCTGGCCTACGAGCAGTACTTC CASSSPSRELAYEQYF
TRBJ2-7 TRBD2 many 13 TRBV2 TGTGCCAGCAGTAGACTAGCGGACTACGAGCAGTACTTC CASSRLADYEQYF
TRBJ2-5 TRBD2 . 15 TRBV7-3 TGTGCCAGCCCCCGGACTAGCGGCCCTCAAGAGACCCAGTACTTC CASPRTSGPQETQYF
TRBJ1-1 . many 16 TRBV11-2 TGTGCCAGCAGCCAGTACGAACTATCAGGTCTTCCAAAAGCTTTCTTT CASSQYELSGLPKAFF
TRBJ2-1 TRBD2 many 16 TRBV27 TGTGCCAGCAGTTTATTGCGGGGGGGCCTGGGCAATGAGCAGTTCTTC CASSLLRGGLGNEQFF
TRBJ1-1 TRBD1 many 16 TRBV7-9 TGTGCCAGCAGCCCGAGACAGGGTGGTTCGAACACTGAAGCTTTCTTT CASSPRQGGSNTEAFF
TRBJ2-1 . once 15 TRBV7-2 TGTGCCAGCAGCTTAGACGTGGGACCCTACAATGAGCAGTTCTTC CASSLDVGPYNEQFF
TRBJ2-3 TRBD2 . 17 TRBV11-2 TGTGCCAGCAGCTCGATCGCGGAGCGGGGGAGCACAGATACGCAGTATTTT CASSSIAERGSTDTQYF
TRBJ2-1 TRBD1 many 16 TRBV28 TGTGCCAGCAGTTTGCTCCGGGACAGGTTCTACAATGAGCAGTTCTTC CASSLLRDRFYNEQFF
TRBJ2-1 TRBD2 many 13 TRBV5-1 TGCGCCAGCAGCGAACTAGCGGGAAATGAGCAGTTCTTC CASSELAGNEQFF
TRBJ1-2 TRBD1 many 13 TRBV20-1 TGCAGTGCTAGGGGCTCAGGGGGGCATGGCTACACCTTC CSARGSGGHGYTF
TRBJ2-5 . many 14 TRBV2 TGTGCCAGCAGTGGGCAGGCAGGGTCAGCGACCCAGTACTTC CASSGQAGSATQYF
TRBJ2-5 . many 14 TRBV5-1 TGCGCCAGCAGCCCCGCTACAGGGATAGAGACCCAGTACTTC CASSPATGIETQYF
TRBJ1-1 . . 11 TRBV30 TGTGCCTGGAGTCTGAACACTGAAGCTTTCTTT CAWSLNTEAFF
TRBJ1-2 . many 15 TRBV12-5 TGTGCTAGTGGTTTGGACAGTCGCGAGAACTATGGCTACACCTTC CASGLDSRENYGYTF
TRBJ1-6 . many 14 TRBV6-1 TGTGCCACCGGGCGGGACTACGGCCTCCCACCCCTCCACTTT CATGRDYGLPPLHF
TRBJ2-3 TRBD1 many 14 TRBV5-1 TGCGCCACCCATCCGGGACAGGACACAGATACGCAGTATTTT CATHPGQDTDTQYF
TRBJ1-4 . many 14 TRBV6-1 TGTGCCAGCATACAAGGGGGGAGTCGTGAAAAACTGTTTTTT CASIQGGSREKLFF
TRBJ2-4 TRBD1 . 15 TRBV9 TGTGCCAGCAGCGCCGATCCTGGACAGGGGACCATTCAGTACTTC CASSADPGQGTIQYF
TRBJ1-1 . many 14 TRBV7-9 TGTGCCAGCAGCCTAGAGGGAGGGAGCACTGAAGCTTTCTTT CASSLEGGSTEAFF
TRBJ1-3 . many 16 TRBV7-2 TGTGCCAGCAGCCGCGTGGGGGGTAACTCTGGAAACACCATATATTTT CASSRVGGNSGNTIYF
TRBJ1-6 TRBD1 many 17 TRBV13 TGTGCCAGCAGCTCAGCCGGGACAGGGAAGGGGAATTCACCCCTCCACTTT CASSSAGTGKGNSPLHF
TRBJ2-4 . many 14 TRBV28 TGTGCCAGCACCTTCGCGGGGGCGGGGAACATTCAGTACTTC CASTFAGAGNIQYF
TRBJ1-2 . many 14 TRBV30 TGTGCCTGGGTCCTCGGGACTTTAAACTATGGCTACACCTTC CAWVLGTLNYGYTF